The present TCR beta chain was sequenced within a study of T cell responses to AZD1222 COVID-19 vaccine. Findings of the study overall: Spike as a whole was targeted by vaccine-associated CD4 TCRs, dominant at 160-218 and 743-854. Once two AZD1222 doses were given, Spike-specific TCR breadth and depth went up. After the peak T cell response, and only then, were repertoires sampled. The donors showed a predominance of white British ancestry and of females, with possible underestimation of clonal diversity.

The CDR3 is made up of 15 amino acids. V shed 5 bases, J shed 2 bases, and the junction held 5 bases outside the gene matches. Germline assignment: CDR1 WNHNN and CDR2 SYGVQD (reference sequence). Sequenced by immunoSEQ multiplex PCR; TCRdb stores in-frame clones only, minus some. The sample holds approximately 82,000 clones, more than 85% seen once. With respect to this clone: No antigen is known for it.

The clonotype was recovered from an adult in good health. This chain connects TRBV10-1 to TRBJ2-3, with 9 nucleotides matching TRBD1. The sample here was peripheral blood, taken on day 0 of AZD1222 vaccination. CDR3 bases: TGCGCCAGCAGTTACAGGGGGCGGGTCACAGATACGCAGTATTTT. Encoded protein: CASSYRGRVTDTQYF.